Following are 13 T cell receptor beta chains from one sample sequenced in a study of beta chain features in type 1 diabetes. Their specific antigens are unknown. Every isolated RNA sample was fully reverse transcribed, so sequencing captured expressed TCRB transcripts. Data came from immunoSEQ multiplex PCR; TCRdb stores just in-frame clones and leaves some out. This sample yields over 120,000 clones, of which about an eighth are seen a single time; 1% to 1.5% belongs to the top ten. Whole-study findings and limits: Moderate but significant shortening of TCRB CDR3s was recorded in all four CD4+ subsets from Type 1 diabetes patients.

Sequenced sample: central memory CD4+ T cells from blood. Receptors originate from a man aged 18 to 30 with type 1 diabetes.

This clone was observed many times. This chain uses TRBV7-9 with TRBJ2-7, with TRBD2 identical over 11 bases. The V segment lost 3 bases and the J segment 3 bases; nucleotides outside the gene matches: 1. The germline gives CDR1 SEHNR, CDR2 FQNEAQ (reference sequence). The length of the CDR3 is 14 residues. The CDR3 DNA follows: TGTGCCAGCAGCTTCCTAGCGGGGGGCTACGAGCAGTACTTC. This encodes CASSFLAGGYEQYF.

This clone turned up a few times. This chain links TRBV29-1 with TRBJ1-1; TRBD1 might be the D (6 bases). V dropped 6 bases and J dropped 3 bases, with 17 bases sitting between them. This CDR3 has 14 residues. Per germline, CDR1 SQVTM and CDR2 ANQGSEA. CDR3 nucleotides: TGCAGCGTCAAGGCCGGGGGCGGTGACACTGAAGCTTTCTTT. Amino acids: CSVKAGGGDTEAFF.

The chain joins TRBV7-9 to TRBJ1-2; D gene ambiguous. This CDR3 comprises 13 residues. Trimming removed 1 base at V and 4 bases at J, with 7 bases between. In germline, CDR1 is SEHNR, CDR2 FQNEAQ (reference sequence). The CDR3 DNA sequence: TGTGCCAGCAGCTTAGTCGCAGCCTATGGCTACACCTTC. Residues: CASSLVAAYGYTF.

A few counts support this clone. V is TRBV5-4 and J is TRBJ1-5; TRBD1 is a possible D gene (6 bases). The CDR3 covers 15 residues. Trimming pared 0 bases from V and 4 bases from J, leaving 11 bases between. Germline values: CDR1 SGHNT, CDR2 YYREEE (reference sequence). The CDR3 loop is CASSLDRATNQPQHF. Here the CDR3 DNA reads TGTGCCAGCAGCTTGGACAGGGCAACTAATCAGCCCCAGCATTTT. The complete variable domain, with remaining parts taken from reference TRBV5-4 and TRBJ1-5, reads ETGVTQSPTHLIKTRGQQVTLRCSSQSGHNTVSWYQQALGQGPQFIFQYYREEENGRGNFPPRFSGLQFPNYSSELNVNALELDDSALYLCASSLDRATNQPQHFGDGTRLSIL.

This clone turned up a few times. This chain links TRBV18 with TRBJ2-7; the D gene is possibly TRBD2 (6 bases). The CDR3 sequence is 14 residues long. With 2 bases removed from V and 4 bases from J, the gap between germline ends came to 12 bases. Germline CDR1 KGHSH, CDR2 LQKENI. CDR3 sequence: CASSPVGGQYEQYF. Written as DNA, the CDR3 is TGTGCCAGCTCACCAGTGGGGGGTCAGTACGAGCAGTACTTC.

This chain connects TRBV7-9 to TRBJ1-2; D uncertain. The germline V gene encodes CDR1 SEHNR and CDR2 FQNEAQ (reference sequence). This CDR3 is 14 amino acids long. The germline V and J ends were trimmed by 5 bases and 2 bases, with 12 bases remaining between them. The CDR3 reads CASSPLGGNYGYTF. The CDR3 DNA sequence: TGTGCCAGCAGCCCCCTTGGAGGCAACTATGGCTACACCTTC.

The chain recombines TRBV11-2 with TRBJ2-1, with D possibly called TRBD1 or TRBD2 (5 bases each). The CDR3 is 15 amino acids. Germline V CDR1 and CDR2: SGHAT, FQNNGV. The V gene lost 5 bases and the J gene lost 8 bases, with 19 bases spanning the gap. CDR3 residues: CASSLRGLQIDEQFF. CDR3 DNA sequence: TGTGCCAGCAGCCTGAGGGGTCTCCAGATCGATGAGCAGTTCTTC.

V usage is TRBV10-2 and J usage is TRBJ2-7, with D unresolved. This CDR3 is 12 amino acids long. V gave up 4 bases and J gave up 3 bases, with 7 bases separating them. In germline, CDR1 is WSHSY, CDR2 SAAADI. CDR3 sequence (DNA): TGCGCCAGCAGTGTACAAAGCTACGAGCAGTACTTC. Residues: CASSVQSYEQYF.

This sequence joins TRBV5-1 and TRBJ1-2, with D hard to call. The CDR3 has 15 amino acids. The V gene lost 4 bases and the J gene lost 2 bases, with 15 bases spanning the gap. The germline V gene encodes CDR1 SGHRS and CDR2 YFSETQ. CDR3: CASSVGGDPNYGYTF. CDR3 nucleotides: TGCGCCAGCAGCGTCGGCGGGGATCCCAACTATGGCTACACCTTC.

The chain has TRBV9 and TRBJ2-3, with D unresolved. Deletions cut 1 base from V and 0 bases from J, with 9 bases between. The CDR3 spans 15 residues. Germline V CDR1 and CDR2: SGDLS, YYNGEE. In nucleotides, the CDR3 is TGTGCCAGCAGCGTAACGGTGTCGAGCACAGATACGCAGTATTTT. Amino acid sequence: CASSVTVSSTDTQYF. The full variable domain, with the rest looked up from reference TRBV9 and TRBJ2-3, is DSGVTQTPKHLITATGQRVTLRCSPRSGDLSVYWYQQSLDQGLQFLIQYYNGEERAKGNILERFSAQQFPDLHSELNLSSLELGDSALYFCASSVTVSSTDTQYFGPGTRLTVL.

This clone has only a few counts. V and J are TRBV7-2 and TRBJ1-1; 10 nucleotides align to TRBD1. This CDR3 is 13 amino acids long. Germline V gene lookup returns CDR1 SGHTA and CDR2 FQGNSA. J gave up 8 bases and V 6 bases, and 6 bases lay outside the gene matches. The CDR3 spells CASRRDRGSEAFF. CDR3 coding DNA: TGTGCCAGCAGGCGGGACAGGGGTTCCGAAGCTTTCTTT. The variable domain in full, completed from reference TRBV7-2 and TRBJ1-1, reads GAGVSQSPSNKVTEKGKDVELRCDPISGHTALYWYRQSLGQGLEFLIYFQGNSAPDKSGLPSDRFSAERTGGSVSTLTIQRTQQEDSAVYLCASRRDRGSEAFFGQGTRLTVV.

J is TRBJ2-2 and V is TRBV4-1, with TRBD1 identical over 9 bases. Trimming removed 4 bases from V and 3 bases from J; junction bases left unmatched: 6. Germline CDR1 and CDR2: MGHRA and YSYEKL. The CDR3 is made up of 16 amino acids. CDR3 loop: CASSPVRTGDTGELFF. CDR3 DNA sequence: TGCGCCAGCAGCCCGGTGAGGACAGGGGACACCGGGGAGCTGTTTTTT.

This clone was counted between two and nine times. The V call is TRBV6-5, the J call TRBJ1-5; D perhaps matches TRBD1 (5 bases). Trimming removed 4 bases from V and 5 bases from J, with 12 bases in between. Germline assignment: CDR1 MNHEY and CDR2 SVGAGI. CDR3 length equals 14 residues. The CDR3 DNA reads TGTGCCAGCAGTTCACCAGGCAGGGATCAGCCCCAGCATTTT. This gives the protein CASSSPGRDQPQHF.